The clone carrying this TCR beta chain was recorded a few times. This specimen comes from a study of PD-1 blockade in classical Hodgkin lymphoma. The CDR3 loop spans 14 amino acids. CDR1 and CDR2 from the germline V gene are SQVTM and ANQGSEA. The ends were cut back, 3 bases at V and 5 bases at J, with 16 bases in the middle. Sequencing used immunoSEQ multiplex PCR; TCRdb keeps in-frame clones, though not all of them. The sample lists around 34,000 clones; less than 85% were seen once. Relapse after autologous stem cell transplantation occurred in every patient, and brentuximab vedotin exposure varied.

The sequence was obtained from a human donor with classical Hodgkin lymphoma. The source material was peripheral blood mononuclear cells (PBMCs), sampled before the second cycle of nivolumab. The V gene is TRBV29-1, the J gene TRBJ1-1, with D possibly matching TRBD1 (5 bases). The CDR3 DNA reads as TGCAGCGTTGAGGGGACCCCTGGAGGGACTGAAGCTTTCTTT. Protein product: CSVEGTPGGTEAFF.